The present entry profiles one TCR beta chain with its context. Its antigen is unknown. The record originates from a study of cytomegalovirus exposure and HLA in healthy donors. The CDR3 extends over 19 amino acids. V dropped 5 bases and J dropped 5; count of bases not matched to a gene: 16. Germline V gene lookup returns CDR1 SQVTM and CDR2 ANQGSEA. A multiplex PCR was run with 60 Vbeta primers and 13 Jbeta primers. TCRdb's copy holds only in-frame clones and misses some; the assay was immunoSEQ multiplex PCR. The table records roughly 150,000 clones, approximately 80% of them present only once. Study conclusions and caveats: A link between a missense DCLRE1C variant and TCR beta V- and J-gene trimming emerged from a later analysis. The only immune exposure information that was available was CMV serostatus.

The material sequenced was PBMCs. This receptor was taken from a male donor in good health and CMV-seronegative. This chain uses TRBV29-1 with TRBJ2-1; 15 positions match TRBD2. For the CDR3, the DNA is TGCAGCGTTAGGACTAGCGGGAGGGTGGGGATCGTGTGGGACAATGAGCAGTTCTTC. This translates into CSVRTSGRVGIVWDNEQFF.